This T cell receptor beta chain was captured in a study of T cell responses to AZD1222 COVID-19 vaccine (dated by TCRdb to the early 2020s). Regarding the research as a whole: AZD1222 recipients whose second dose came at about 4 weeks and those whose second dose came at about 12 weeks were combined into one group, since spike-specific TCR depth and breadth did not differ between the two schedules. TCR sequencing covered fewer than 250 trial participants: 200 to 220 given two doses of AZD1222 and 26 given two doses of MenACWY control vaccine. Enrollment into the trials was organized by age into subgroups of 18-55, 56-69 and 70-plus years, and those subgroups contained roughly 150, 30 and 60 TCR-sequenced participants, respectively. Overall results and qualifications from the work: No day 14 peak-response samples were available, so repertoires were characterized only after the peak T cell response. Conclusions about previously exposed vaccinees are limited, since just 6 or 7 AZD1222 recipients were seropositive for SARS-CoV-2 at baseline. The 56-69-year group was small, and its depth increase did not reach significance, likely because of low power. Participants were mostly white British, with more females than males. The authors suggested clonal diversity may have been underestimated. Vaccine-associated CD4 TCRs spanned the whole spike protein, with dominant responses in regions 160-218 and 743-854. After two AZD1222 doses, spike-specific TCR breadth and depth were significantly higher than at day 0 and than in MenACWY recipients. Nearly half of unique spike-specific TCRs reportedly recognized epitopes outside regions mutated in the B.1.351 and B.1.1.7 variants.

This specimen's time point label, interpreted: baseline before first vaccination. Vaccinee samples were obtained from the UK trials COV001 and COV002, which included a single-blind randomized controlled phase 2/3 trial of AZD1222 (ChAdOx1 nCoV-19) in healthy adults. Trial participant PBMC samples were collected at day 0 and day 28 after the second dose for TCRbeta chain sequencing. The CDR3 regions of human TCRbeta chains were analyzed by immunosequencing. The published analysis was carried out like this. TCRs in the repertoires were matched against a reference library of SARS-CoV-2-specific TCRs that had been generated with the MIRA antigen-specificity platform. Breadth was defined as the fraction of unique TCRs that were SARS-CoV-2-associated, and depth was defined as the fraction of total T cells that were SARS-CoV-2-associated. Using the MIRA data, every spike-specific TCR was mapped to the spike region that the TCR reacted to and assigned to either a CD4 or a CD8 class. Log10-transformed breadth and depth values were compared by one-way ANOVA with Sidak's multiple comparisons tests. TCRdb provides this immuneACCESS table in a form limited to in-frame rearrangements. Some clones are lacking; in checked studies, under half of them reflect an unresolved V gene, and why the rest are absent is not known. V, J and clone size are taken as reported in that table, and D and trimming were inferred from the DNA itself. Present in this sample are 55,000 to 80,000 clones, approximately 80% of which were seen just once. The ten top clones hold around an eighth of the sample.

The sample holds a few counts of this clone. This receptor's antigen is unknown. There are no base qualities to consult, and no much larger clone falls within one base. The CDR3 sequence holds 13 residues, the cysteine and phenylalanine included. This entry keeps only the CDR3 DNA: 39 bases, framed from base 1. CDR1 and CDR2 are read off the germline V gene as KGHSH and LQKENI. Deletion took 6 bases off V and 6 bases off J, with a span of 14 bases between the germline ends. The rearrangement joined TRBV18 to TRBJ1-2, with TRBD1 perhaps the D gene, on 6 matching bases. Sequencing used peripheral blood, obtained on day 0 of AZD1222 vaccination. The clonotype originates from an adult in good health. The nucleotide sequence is TGTGCCAGCTCCCTATCAGGGGAAGATGGCTACACCTTC. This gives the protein CASSLSGEDGYTF.